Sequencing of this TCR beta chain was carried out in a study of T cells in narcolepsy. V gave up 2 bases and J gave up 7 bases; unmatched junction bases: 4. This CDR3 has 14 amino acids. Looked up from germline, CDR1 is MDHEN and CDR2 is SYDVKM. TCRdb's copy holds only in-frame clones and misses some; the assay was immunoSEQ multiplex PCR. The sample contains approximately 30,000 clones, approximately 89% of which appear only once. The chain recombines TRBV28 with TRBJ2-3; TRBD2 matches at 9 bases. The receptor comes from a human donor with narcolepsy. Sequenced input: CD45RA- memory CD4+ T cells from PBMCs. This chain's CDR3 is CASSLVLAGYTQYF. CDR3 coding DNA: TGTGCCAGCAGTTTAGTTCTAGCGGGGTATACGCAGTATTTT.